This TCR beta chain is from a study of blood T cell repertoires in COVID-19 (dated by TCRdb to the early 2020s). About the full investigation: The collaborator samples originated in the United States, Italy and Spain and spanned the acute and convalescent phases of COVID-19. The prospective study material was composed of cDNA or gDNA derived from T cells, B-cell-depleted T cells, or PBMCs. Deeply sampled blood TCRbeta repertoires from subjects exposed to, actively infected with, or recovered from COVID-19 were included in the dataset. The repertoires were made available in a free public database intended to serve as a resource for research on the immune response to SARS-CoV-2. The samples were drawn from the first 160 participants of the ongoing ImmuneRACE study and from over 950 subjects provided by 6 global collaborators. Sample metadata almost always included a de-identified subject ID, COVID-19 status, age in years and sex. Where HLA class I and class II types were available, the types were taken from metadata supplied by the sample provider, not from assay-based typing. General conclusions and limits of the study: How much clinical and demographic metadata was included differed by source and by participant, and the metadata was provided uncurated.

Collaborating institutions collected whole blood in K2EDTA tubes following their own protocols. For TCRbeta analysis, collaborator samples were shipped as frozen whole blood, as isolated PBMCs, or as DNA extracted from either sample type. Concerning this clone: Its antigen remains undetermined. No qualities accompany the bases; no much larger clone lies one base away.

TCRbeta CDR3 regions were amplified from genomic DNA by means of the immunoSEQ Assay, a bias-controlled multiplex PCR. The study's processing was this. The number of nucleated cells in each sample was estimated from the amplification of reference gene primers within the assay. To quantify the absolute abundance of each unique TCRbeta CDR3 rearrangement, sequence reads were collapsed and filtered. For each sample, productive Simpson clonality was calculated by taking the square root of Simpson's diversity index across productive rearrangements. What TCRdb holds here is the immuneACCESS table cut down to in-frame rearrangements. Part of the clones is not present; checked against another copy, under half of the missing clones reflect an unresolved V gene, and the others are unexplained. The DNA was the basis for D and trimming; V, J and clone size are from that table. The sample table shows some 140,000 clones, and 80% to 90% are seen once. 2.5% of the sample is in the top ten clones.

Sequencing was done on a sample of peripheral blood. This TCR derives from a man between 50 and 59 years old with active COVID-19.

The CDR3 sequence is CASSPTGNYGYTF. The nucleotide sequence reads as follows: TGTGCCAGCAGCCCTACAGGGAACTATGGCTACACCTTC. The chain is assembled from TRBV27 and TRBJ1-2; a weak D assignment points to TRBD1 (6 bases agree). Spanning cysteine to phenylalanine, the CDR3 consists of 13 amino acids. CDR3 DNA only is kept here, 39 bases in frame from base 1. The germline V gene (reference sequence) provides CDR1 MNHEY and CDR2 SMNVEV. Trimming removed 6 bases from V and 2 bases from J, leaving 10 bases between the germline ends.